The clone carrying this TCR beta chain showed up many times. Its antigen is not known. The data belong to a study of T cells after yellow fever vaccination. The overall study: Fractions with few cells were prepared using SMART-Seq v4 Ultra Low Input. Whole-study findings and limits: It was a weaker secondary response, yet one that peaked faster, at day 5 versus 15. Subsequent booster samples again held most clones from primary vaccination (under 98% CD4, about 90% CD8).

By 5'RACE template switching, TCR cDNA was produced, with a universal primer site and UMIs added in the process. One entry per CDR3 protein, called by TCRdb with MiXCR from the 5' RACE reads. This table has some 29,000 distinct CDR3 sequences, less than 5.5% appearing once. Per germline, CDR1 SGHRS and CDR2 YFSETQ. With 0 bases removed from V and 6 bases from J, the gap between germline ends came to 10 bases. The CDR3 consists of 13 residues. The TCR originated in a young man who received the YFV17D yellow fever vaccine. The chain is built from TRBV5-1 and TRBJ2-7, with TRBD1 as a possible D gene (6 bases). Sequencing was performed on CD8+ T cells sorted from PBMCs, taken 10 days after the yellow fever booster vaccination. The CDR3 DNA reads as TGCGCCAGCAGCTTGGTACAGGGCAGCGAGCAGTACTTC. This sequence encodes CASSLVQGSEQYF.